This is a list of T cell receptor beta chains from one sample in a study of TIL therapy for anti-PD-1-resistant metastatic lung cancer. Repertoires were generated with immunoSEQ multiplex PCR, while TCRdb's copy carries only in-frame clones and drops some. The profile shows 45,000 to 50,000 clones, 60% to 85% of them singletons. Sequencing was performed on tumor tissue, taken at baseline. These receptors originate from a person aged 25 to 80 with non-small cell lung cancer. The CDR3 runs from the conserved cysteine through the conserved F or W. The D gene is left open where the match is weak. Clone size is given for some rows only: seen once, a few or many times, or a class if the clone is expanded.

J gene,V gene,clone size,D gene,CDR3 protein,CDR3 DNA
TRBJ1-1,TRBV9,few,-,CASSLIPNTEAFF,TGTGCCAGCAGCCTTATTCCTAACACTGAAGCTTTCTTT
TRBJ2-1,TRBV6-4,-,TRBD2,CASSVQAGNNEQFF,TGTGCCAGCAGTGTTCAAGCGGGAAACAATGAGCAGTTCTTC
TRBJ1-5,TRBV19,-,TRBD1,CASSIRLGQGDQPQHF,TGTGCCAGTAGTATAAGACTGGGACAGGGGGATCAGCCCCAGCATTTT
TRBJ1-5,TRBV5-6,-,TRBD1,CASSLGQGHQPQHF,TGTGCCAGCAGCCTTGGACAGGGGCATCAGCCCCAGCATTTT
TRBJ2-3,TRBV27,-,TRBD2,CASFSGTLADTQYF,TGTGCCAGCTTTAGCGGGACCCTGGCAGATACGCAGTATTTT
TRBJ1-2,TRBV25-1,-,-,CASSLGGMAGYTF,TGTGCCAGCAGTCTGGGCGGGATGGCTGGCTACACCTTC
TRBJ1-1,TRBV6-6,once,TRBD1,CASRGQGRSTEAFF,TGTGCCAGCAGGGGACAGGGTCGGAGTACTGAAGCTTTCTTT
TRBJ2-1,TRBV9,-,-,CASSVALDNEQFF,TGTGCCAGCAGCGTAGCTCTCGACAATGAGCAGTTCTTC
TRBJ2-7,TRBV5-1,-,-,CASSLEGRSSGFEQYF,TGCGCCAGCAGCTTGGAAGGGAGGTCGTCGGGGTTCGAGCAGTACTTC
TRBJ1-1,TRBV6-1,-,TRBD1,CASSIRQGSTEAFF,TGTGCCAGCAGTATTCGACAGGGGAGCACTGAAGCTTTCTTT
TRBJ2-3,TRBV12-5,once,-,CASGFGVGDTQYF,TGTGCTAGTGGTTTCGGTGTCGGTGATACGCAGTATTTT
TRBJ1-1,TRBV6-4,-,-,CASKRGGDMNTEAFF,TGTGCCAGCAAACGGGGGGGCGATATGAACACTGAAGCTTTCTTT
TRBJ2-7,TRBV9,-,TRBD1,CASSEGQGGEQYF,TGTGCCAGCAGCGAGGGACAGGGTGGCGAGCAGTACTTC
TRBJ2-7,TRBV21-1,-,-,CASSPRSERYEQYF,TGTGCCAGCAGCCCGAGAAGCGAACGCTACGAGCAGTACTTC
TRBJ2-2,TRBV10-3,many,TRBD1,CAISVRQGASPGELFF,TGTGCCATCAGTGTGCGACAGGGGGCAAGCCCCGGGGAGCTGTTTTTT
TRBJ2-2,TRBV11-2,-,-,CASSTRQENTGELFF,TGTGCCAGCAGCACCAGACAGGAAAACACCGGGGAGCTGTTTTTT
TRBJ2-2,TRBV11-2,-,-,CASSLVSSASTGELFF,TGTGCCAGCAGCTTAGTGAGTAGTGCATCCACCGGGGAGCTGTTTTTT
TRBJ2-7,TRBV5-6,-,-,CASSLGRVTTYEQYF,TGTGCCAGCAGCTTGGGGCGAGTGACGACCTACGAGCAGTACTTC
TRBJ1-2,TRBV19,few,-,CASSISPGAHYGYTF,TGTGCCAGTAGTATCTCTCCGGGGGCCCACTATGGCTACACCTTC
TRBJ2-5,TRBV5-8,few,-,CASSSGAWGSETQYF,TGTGCCAGCAGCTCAGGAGCTTGGGGAAGCGAGACCCAGTACTTC
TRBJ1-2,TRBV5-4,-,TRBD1,CASSLGRDRGRGYTF,TGTGCCAGCAGCTTGGGTCGGGACAGGGGGAGAGGCTACACCTTC
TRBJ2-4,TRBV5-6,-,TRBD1,CASSPAATGGPKNIQYF,TGTGCCAGCAGTCCCGCCGCGACAGGGGGTCCCAAAAACATTCAGTACTTC
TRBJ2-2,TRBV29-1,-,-,CSVGGVGTGELFF,TGCAGCGTTGGCGGGGTGGGCACCGGGGAGCTGTTTTTT
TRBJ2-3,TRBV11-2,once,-,CASSFGRQDTQYF,TGTGCCAGCAGCTTTGGCAGACAGGATACGCAGTATTTT
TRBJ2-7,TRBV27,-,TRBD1,CASSLGSGQGPYEQYF,TGTGCCAGCAGTTTAGGTTCAGGACAGGGTCCCTACGAGCAGTACTTC
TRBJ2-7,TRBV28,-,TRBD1,CASSLETGAPEQYF,TGTGCCAGCAGTTTAGAGACAGGGGCGCCCGAGCAGTACTTC
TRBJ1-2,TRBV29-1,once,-,CSVDVPGNYGYTF,TGCAGCGTTGATGTCCCGGGGAACTATGGCTACACCTTC
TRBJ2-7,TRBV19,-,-,CASSFSPSYEQYF,TGTGCCAGTAGTTTTTCCCCCTCCTACGAGCAGTACTTC
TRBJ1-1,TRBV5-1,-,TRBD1,CASSALPQGSSQWTEAFF,TGCGCCAGCAGCGCACTCCCACAGGGGTCAAGCCAGTGGACTGAAGCTTTCTTT
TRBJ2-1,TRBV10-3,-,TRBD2,CATRTSAVEQFF,TGTGCCACTCGGACTAGCGCGGTTGAGCAGTTCTTC
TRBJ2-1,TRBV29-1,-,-,CSVGFEEQFF,TGCAGCGTTGGATTTGAGGAGCAGTTCTTC
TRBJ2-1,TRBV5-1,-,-,CASSPGVSMVYEQFF,TGCGCCAGCAGCCCCGGGGTCTCTATGGTCTATGAGCAGTTCTTC
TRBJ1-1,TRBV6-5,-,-,CASSYRTVSNTEAFF,TGTGCCAGCAGTTATAGGACAGTTTCGAACACTGAAGCTTTCTTT
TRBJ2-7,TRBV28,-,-,CASSSGQYEQYF,TGTGCCAGCAGTTCCGGACAGTACGAGCAGTACTTC
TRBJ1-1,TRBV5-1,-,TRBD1,CASSFGTGGKNTEAFF,TGCGCCAGCAGCTTTGGTACAGGGGGGAAGAACACTGAAGCTTTCTTT
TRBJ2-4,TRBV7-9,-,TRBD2,CASSLAEREAKNIQYF,TGTGCCAGCAGCTTAGCGGAGCGGGAGGCCAAAAACATTCAGTACTTC
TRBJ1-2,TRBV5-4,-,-,CASSPDGIYGYTF,TGTGCCAGCAGCCCGGATGGGATCTATGGCTACACCTTC
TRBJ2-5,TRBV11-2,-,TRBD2,CASSLLAGSRETQYF,TGTGCCAGCAGCTTACTAGCGGGGTCCCGGGAGACCCAGTACTTC
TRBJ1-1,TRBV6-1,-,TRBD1,CASRELRTGWGTEAFF,TGTGCCAGCAGAGAACTCAGGACAGGTTGGGGCACTGAAGCTTTCTTT
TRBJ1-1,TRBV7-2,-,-,CASSLEGLRRLNTEAFF,TGTGCCAGCAGCTTAGAGGGGTTACGGCGACTGAACACTGAAGCTTTCTTT
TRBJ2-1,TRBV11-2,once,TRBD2,CASSLSPGLADNEQFF,TGTGCCAGCAGCTTATCGCCGGGACTAGCGGACAATGAGCAGTTCTTC
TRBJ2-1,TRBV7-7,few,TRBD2,CASSLTYSGGAGEQFF,TGTGCTAGCAGCTTAACTTATAGCGGGGGGGCGGGTGAGCAGTTCTTC
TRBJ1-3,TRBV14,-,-,CASSQLRRISGNTIYF,TGTGCCAGCAGCCAACTGAGGAGGATCTCTGGAAACACCATATATTTT
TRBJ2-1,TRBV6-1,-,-,CASSPRNNEQFF,TGTGCCAGCAGTCCTAGAAACAATGAGCAGTTCTTC
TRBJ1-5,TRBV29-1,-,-,CSVDLRGGNQPQHF,TGCAGCGTTGATTTACGCGGGGGGAATCAGCCCCAGCATTTT
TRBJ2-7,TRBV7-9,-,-,CASSLEGTAYEQYF,TGTGCCAGCAGCTTAGAGGGTACAGCCTACGAGCAGTACTTC
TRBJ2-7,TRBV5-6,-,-,CASSREGGRRYEQYF,TGTGCCAGCAGCAGGGAGGGGGGAAGACGCTACGAGCAGTACTTC
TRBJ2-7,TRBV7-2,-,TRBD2,CASSLSGRAEQYF,TGTGCCAGCAGCCTTAGCGGGAGGGCCGAGCAGTACTTC
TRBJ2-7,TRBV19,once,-,CASSDIGMRLTYEQYF,TGTGCCAGTAGTGATATAGGGATGCGATTGACCTACGAGCAGTACTTC
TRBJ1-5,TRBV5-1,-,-,CASSLGLNSNQPQHF,TGCGCCAGCAGCTTGGGTCTTAATAGCAATCAGCCCCAGCATTTT
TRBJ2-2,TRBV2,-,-,CASSEFHSNTGELFF,TGTGCCAGCAGTGAATTCCATTCGAACACCGGGGAGCTGTTTTTT